A selection of T cell receptor beta chains follows, all from one sample in a study of control samples from healthy donors and cancer patients. This table comes from immunoSEQ multiplex PCR, and its TCRdb copy is limited to in-frame clones, with some not included. Of 50,000 to 65,000 clones listed, 75% to 95% are singletons. Sequenced input: PBMCs. The origin of the receptors is a man younger than 45 with colorectal cancer. CDR3s include the opening cysteine and the closing phenylalanine or tryptophan. The D gene is left open where the match is weak. Clone sizes are given selectively: once, few, many, or a class where the clone is expanded.

v_gene: TRBV4-3
abundance: -
j_gene: TRBJ1-2
d_gene: -
CDR3nt: TGCGCCAGCAGCCAACTCTACAGGGAAGACCTAGACTGCTACACCTTC
CDR3aa: CASSQLYREDLDCYTF

v_gene: TRBV29-1
abundance: -
j_gene: TRBJ1-2
d_gene: TRBD1
CDR3nt: TGCAGCGTTGAAGTCAGTGTACAGGGGTCGAGGGGCTACACCTTC
CDR3aa: CSVEVSVQGSRGYTF

v_gene: TRBV11-2
abundance: -
j_gene: TRBJ1-1
d_gene: -
CDR3nt: TGTGCCAGCAGCCAACGGAGGGCTGACACTGAAGCTTTCTTT
CDR3aa: CASSQRRADTEAFF

v_gene: TRBV5-1
abundance: -
j_gene: TRBJ1-1
d_gene: -
CDR3nt: TGCGCCAGCAGCTTCGGCAGGGGCACTGAAGCTTTCTTT
CDR3aa: CASSFGRGTEAFF

v_gene: TRBV4-3
abundance: -
j_gene: TRBJ1-1
d_gene: -
CDR3nt: TGCGCCAGCAGCCAAGAGTGGACGGGCTGGAACACTGAAGCTTTCTTT
CDR3aa: CASSQEWTGWNTEAFF

v_gene: TRBV19
abundance: -
j_gene: TRBJ2-4
d_gene: -
CDR3nt: TGTGCCAGTAGTATCGGAGGGGGTAGAGCCAAAAACATTCAGTACTTC
CDR3aa: CASSIGGGRAKNIQYF

v_gene: TRBV5-4
abundance: -
j_gene: TRBJ2-7
d_gene: TRBD2
CDR3nt: TGTGCCAGCAGCTTGGTACTAGCGGGAATATACGAGCAGTACTTC
CDR3aa: CASSLVLAGIYEQYF

v_gene: TRBV5-4
abundance: -
j_gene: TRBJ1-6
d_gene: TRBD1
CDR3nt: TGTGCCAGCAGCCTAGACAGGGGAAATTCACCCCTCCACTTT
CDR3aa: CASSLDRGNSPLHF

v_gene: TRBV10-1
abundance: -
j_gene: TRBJ2-1
d_gene: TRBD2
CDR3nt: TGCGCCAGCTCGAGCGGGGGGGCCCCCTACAATGAGCAGTTCTTC
CDR3aa: CASSSGGAPYNEQFF

v_gene: TRBV6-2/TRBV6-3
abundance: -
j_gene: TRBJ2-3
d_gene: -
CDR3nt: TGTGCCAGCAGTACCCACAGGGTCCATAAGATGACAGATACGCAGTATTTT
CDR3aa: CASSTHRVHKMTDTQYF

v_gene: TRBV7-2
abundance: once
j_gene: TRBJ1-2
d_gene: -
CDR3nt: TGTGCCAGCAGCTTAGTTGATAGCGGCTATGGCTACACCTTC
CDR3aa: CASSLVDSGYGYTF

v_gene: TRBV7-8
abundance: -
j_gene: TRBJ1-1
d_gene: -
CDR3nt: TGTGCCAGCAGCCAAACCGGGGGGCCGAACACTGAAGCTTTCTTT
CDR3aa: CASSQTGGPNTEAFF

v_gene: TRBV3-1/TRBV3-2
abundance: -
j_gene: TRBJ1-5
d_gene: -
CDR3nt: TGTGCCAGCAGCCCGAGTAGGGCGGATAGCAATCAGCCCCAGCATTTT
CDR3aa: CASSPSRADSNQPQHF

v_gene: TRBV6-6
abundance: -
j_gene: TRBJ2-7
d_gene: -
CDR3nt: TGTGCCAGCAGTCAAAAGGGGCGCGAGCAGTACTTC
CDR3aa: CASSQKGREQYF

v_gene: TRBV4-1
abundance: -
j_gene: TRBJ2-7
d_gene: -
CDR3nt: TGCGCCAGCAGCCAAGTGAAAGGGGAAATATACGAGCAGTACTTC
CDR3aa: CASSQVKGEIYEQYF

v_gene: TRBV13
abundance: once
j_gene: TRBJ1-2
d_gene: TRBD1
CDR3nt: TGTGCCAGCAGCTTAGGGGGACAGCGTACCGACTATGGCTACACCTTC
CDR3aa: CASSLGGQRTDYGYTF

v_gene: TRBV6-2/TRBV6-3
abundance: -
j_gene: TRBJ1-5
d_gene: -
CDR3nt: TGTGCCAGCAGTGACCTGGCCGCGGATCAGCCCCAGCATTTT
CDR3aa: CASSDLAADQPQHF

v_gene: TRBV3-1/TRBV3-2
abundance: -
j_gene: TRBJ1-6
d_gene: -
CDR3nt: TGTGCCAGCAGCCACGCAGGGAGCATTTCCTCCTATAATTCACCCCTCCACTTT
CDR3aa: CASSHAGSISSYNSPLHF

v_gene: TRBV5-6
abundance: once
j_gene: TRBJ2-3
d_gene: -
CDR3nt: TGTGCCAGCAGCGGGGGACTCCACGGAGATACGCAGTATTTT
CDR3aa: CASSGGLHGDTQYF

v_gene: TRBV11-3
abundance: -
j_gene: TRBJ2-1
d_gene: -
CDR3nt: TGTGCCAGCAGCTCAGGACCCCCCGACGGTGAGCAGTTCTTC
CDR3aa: CASSSGPPDGEQFF

v_gene: TRBV6-1
abundance: -
j_gene: TRBJ2-4
d_gene: -
CDR3nt: TGTGCCAGCAGTGACGGCAGGGGAATAGTAGCCAAAAACATTCAGTACTTC
CDR3aa: CASSDGRGIVAKNIQYF

v_gene: TRBV3-1/TRBV3-2
abundance: -
j_gene: TRBJ1-2
d_gene: TRBD1
CDR3nt: TGTGCCAGCAGCCAACCACCGGACAGGGGGGGTCACTATGGCTACACCTTC
CDR3aa: CASSQPPDRGGHYGYTF